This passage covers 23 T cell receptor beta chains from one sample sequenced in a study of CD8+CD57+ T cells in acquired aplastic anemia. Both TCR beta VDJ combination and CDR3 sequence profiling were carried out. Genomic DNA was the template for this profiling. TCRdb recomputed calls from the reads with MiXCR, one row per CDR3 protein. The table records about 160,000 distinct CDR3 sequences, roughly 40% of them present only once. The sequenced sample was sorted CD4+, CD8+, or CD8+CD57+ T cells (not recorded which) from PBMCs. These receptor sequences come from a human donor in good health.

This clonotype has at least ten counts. The CDR3 region has the DNA TGTGCCAGCAGCTCAAGGCGGACAGACTATGGCTACACCTTC. Residues: CASSSRRTDYGYTF. This chain uses TRBV14 with TRBJ1-2; tentatively, D is TRBD1 (6 bases). With 5 bases removed from V and 3 bases from J, the gap between germline ends came to 13 bases. The CDR3 contains 14 residues. Germline CDR1 reads SGHDN; CDR2 reads FVKESK.

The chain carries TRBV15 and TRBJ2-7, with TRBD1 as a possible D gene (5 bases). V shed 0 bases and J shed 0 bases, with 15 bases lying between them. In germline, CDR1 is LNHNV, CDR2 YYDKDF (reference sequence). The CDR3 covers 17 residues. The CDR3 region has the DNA TGTGCCACCAGCAGAGATCAAAGGGGTTGGGCCTCCTACGAGCAGTACTTC. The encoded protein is CATSRDQRGWASYEQYF.

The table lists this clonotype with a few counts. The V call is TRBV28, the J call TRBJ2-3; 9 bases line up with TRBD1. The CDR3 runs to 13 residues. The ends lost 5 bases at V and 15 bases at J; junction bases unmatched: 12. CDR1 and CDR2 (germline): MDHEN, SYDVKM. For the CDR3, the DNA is TGTGCCAGCAGTCCCAGAAAAAGACAGGGGGGATATTTT. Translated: CASSPRKRQGGYF.

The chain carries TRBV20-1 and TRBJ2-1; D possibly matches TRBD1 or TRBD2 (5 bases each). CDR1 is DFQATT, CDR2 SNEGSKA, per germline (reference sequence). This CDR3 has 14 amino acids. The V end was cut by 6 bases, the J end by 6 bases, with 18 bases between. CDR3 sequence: CSATPGPIANEQFF. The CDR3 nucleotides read TGCAGTGCCACTCCGGGACCAATCGCCAATGAGCAGTTCTTC.

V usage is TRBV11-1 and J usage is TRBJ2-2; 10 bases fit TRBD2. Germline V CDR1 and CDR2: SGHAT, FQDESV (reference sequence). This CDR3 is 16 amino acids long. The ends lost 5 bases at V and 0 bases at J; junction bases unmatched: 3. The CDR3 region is CASSLGLAANTGELFF. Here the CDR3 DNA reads TGTGCCAGCAGCCTAGGACTAGCGGCGAACACCGGGGAGCTGTTTTTT.

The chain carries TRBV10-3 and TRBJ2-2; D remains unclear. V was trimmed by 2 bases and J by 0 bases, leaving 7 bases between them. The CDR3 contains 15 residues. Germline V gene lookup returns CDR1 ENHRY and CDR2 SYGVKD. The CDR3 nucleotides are TGTGCCATCAGTGAGGCGCCAGCGAACACCGGGGAGCTGTTTTTT. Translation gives CAISEAPANTGELFF.

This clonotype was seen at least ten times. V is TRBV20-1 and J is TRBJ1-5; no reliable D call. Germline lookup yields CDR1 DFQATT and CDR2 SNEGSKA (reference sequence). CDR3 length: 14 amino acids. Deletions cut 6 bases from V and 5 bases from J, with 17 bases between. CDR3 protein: CSAAGGYVDQPQHF. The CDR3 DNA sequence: TGCAGTGCCGCGGGAGGTTACGTTGATCAGCCCCAGCATTTT.

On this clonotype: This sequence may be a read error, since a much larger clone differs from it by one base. The CDR3 coding sequence is TGTGCCAGCAGCTGGGGGGACAGTGACGCCGGGGAGCTGTTTTTT. It encodes CASSWGDSDAGELFF. V gene TRBV5-8 combines with J gene TRBJ2-2; possible D gene TRBD1, 7 bases. CDR1 is SGHTS, CDR2 YDEGEE, per germline. V dropped 3 bases and J dropped 6 bases, with 15 bases sitting between them. The CDR3 consists of 15 residues.

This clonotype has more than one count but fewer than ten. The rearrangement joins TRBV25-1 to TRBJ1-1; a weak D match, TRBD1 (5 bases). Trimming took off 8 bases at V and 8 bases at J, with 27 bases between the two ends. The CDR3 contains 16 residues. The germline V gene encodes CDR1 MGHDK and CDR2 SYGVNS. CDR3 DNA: TGTGCCAGCCATCCTCCGGGACGCCCAAAAAGCACAGAAGCTTTCTTT. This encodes CASHPPGRPKSTEAFF.

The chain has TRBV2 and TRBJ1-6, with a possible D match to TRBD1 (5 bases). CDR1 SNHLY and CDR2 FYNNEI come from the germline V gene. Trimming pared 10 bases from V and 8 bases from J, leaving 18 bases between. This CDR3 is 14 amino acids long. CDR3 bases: TGTGCCACCCTCCCCGAGGGGCATGATTCACCCCTCCACTTT. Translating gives CATLPEGHDSPLHF.

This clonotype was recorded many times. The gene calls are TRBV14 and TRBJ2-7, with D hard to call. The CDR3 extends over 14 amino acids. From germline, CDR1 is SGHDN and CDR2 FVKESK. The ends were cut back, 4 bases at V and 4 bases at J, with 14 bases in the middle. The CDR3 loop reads CASSLGVGIYEQYF. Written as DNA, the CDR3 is TGTGCCAGCAGCCTCGGAGTGGGGATTTACGAGCAGTACTTC.

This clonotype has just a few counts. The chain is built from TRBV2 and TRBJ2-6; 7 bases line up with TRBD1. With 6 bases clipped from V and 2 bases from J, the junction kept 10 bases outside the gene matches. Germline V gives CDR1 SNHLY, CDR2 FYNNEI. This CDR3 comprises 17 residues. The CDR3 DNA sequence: TGTGCCAGCAGGCTCGGGACAGTCTTTCCTGGGGCCAACGTCCTGACTTTC. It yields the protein CASRLGTVFPGANVLTF.

Here the CDR3 DNA reads TGTGCCAGCCGTACGGGACAGGGGCAGCCCCAGCATTTT. Its translation: CASRTGQGQPQHF. J is TRBJ1-5 and V is TRBV12-3 or TRBV12-4; 10 bases are shared with TRBD1. V dropped 8 bases and J dropped 7; count of bases not matched to a gene: 5. The CDR3 totals 13 residues.

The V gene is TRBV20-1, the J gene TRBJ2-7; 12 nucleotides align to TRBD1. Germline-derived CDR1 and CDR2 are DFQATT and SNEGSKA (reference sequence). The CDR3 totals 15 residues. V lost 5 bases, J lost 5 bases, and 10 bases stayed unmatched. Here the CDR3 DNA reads TGCAGTGCTGGCTTACGGGACAGGGGGCTGGACGAGCAGTACTTC. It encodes CSAGLRDRGLDEQYF.

CDR3 coding DNA: TGTGCCAGTAAAAAAGGGACAGGGAGCTACGAGCAGTACTTC. It encodes CASKKGTGSYEQYF. This chain links TRBV19 with TRBJ2-7; TRBD1 matches 9 bases. The V and J ends lost 7 bases and 3 bases, in that order; junction bases with no gene match: 7. The germline V gene encodes CDR1 LNHDA and CDR2 SQIVND (reference sequence). The CDR3 consists of 14 residues.

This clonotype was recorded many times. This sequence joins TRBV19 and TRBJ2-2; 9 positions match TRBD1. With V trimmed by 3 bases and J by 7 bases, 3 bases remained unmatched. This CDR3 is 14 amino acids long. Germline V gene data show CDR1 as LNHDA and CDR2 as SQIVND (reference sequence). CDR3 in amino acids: CASSMGQGIGELFF. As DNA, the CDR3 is TGTGCCAGTAGTATGGGACAGGGAATCGGGGAGCTGTTTTTT.

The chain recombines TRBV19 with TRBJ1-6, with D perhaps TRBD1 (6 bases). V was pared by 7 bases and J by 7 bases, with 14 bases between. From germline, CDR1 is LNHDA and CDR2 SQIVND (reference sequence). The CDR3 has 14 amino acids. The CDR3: CASTVTGGNSPLHF. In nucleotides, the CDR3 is TGTGCCAGTACCGTGACAGGTGGGAATTCACCCCTCCACTTT.

The CDR3 DNA follows: TGTGCCAGCAGCCCTAATGCCCAGACAGGGGGGGTCAATGAGCAGTTCTTC. Its protein is CASSPNAQTGGVNEQFF. J is TRBJ2-1 and V is TRBV11-2; TRBD1 matches 9 bases. From germline, CDR1 is SGHAT and CDR2 FQNNGV. The length of the CDR3 is 17 residues. The V gene end was trimmed by 5 bases and the J gene end by 6 bases; junction bases not matched to a gene: 14. Supplemented by reference TRBV11-2 and TRBJ2-1, the full variable domain reads EAGVAQSPRYKIIEKRQSVAFWCNPISGHATLYWYQQILGQGPKLLIQFQNNGVVDDSQLPKDRFSAERLKGVDSTLKIQPAKLEDSAVYLCASSPNAQTGGVNEQFFGPGTRLTVL.

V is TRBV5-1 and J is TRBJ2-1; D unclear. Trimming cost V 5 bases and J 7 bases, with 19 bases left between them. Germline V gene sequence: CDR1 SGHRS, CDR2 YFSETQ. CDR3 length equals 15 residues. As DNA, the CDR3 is TGCGCCAGCAGTTTGCGAGCTGATGGTTGGAATGAGCAGTTCTTC. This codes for CASSLRADGWNEQFF.

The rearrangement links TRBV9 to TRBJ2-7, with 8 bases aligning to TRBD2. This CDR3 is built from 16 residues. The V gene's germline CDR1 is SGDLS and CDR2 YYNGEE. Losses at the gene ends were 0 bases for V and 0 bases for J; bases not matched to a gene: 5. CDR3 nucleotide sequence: TGTGCCAGCAGCGTAGAGGCTAGCGGGTCCTCCTACGAGCAGTACTTC. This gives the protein CASSVEASGSSYEQYF.

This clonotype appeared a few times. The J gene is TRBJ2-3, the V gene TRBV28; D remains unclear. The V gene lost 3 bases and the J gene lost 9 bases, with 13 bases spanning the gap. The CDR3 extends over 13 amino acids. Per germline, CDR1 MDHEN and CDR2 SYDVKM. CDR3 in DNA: TGTGCCAGCAGTTTTGATGGGCTGGGAACGCAGTATTTT. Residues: CASSFDGLGTQYF.

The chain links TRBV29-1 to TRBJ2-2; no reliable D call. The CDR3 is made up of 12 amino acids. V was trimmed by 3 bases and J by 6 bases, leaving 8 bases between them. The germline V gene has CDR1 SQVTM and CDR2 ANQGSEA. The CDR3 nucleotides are TGCAGCGTTGAGGCAGAACCCGGGGAGCTGTTTTTT. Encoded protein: CSVEAEPGELFF.

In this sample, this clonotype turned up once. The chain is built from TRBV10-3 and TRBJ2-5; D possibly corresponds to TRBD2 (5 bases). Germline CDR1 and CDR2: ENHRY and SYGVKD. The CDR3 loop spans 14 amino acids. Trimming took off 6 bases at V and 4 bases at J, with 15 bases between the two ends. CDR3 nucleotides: TGTGCCATCAGGGGTATCATTGGAGGAGAGACCCAGTACTTC. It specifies CAIRGIIGGETQYF.